The 32 T cell receptor beta chains listed next were all sequenced from one sample in a study of cytomegalovirus exposure and HLA in healthy donors. PCR involved 60 Vbeta and 13 Jbeta primers. Method: immunoSEQ multiplex PCR; TCRdb's copy keeps in-frame clones and lacks some. The sample has roughly 88,000 clones, over 75% seen once. What was sequenced was PBMCs. These TCRs come from a young man in good health and CMV-seropositive.

This chain uses TRBV19 with TRBJ2-3; 12 nucleotides match TRBD2. Looked up from germline, CDR1 is LNHDA and CDR2 is SQIVND (reference sequence). The CDR3 covers 14 residues. After removal of 6 bases from V and 3 bases from J, the junction contained 1 base not matched to a gene. The CDR3 DNA reads as TGTGCCAGTAGCGGGACTAGCGGGACAGATACGCAGTATTTT. Translated: CASSGTSGTDTQYF.

The V and J genes are TRBV5-1 and TRBJ1-3, with a weak D call TRBD1 (6 bases). The CDR3 spans 15 residues. Trimming left V 3 bases short and J 0 bases short, with 10 bases between. Germline-derived CDR1 and CDR2 are SGHRS and YFSETQ. CDR3 nucleotide sequence: TGCGCCAGCAGCTCGACAGGCCTCTCTGGAAACACCATATATTTT. As protein: CASSSTGLSGNTIYF.

CDR3 region: CASSKSGTGGNYEQYF. CDR3 DNA: TGTGCCAGCAGTAAGTCCGGGACAGGGGGGAACTACGAGCAGTACTTC. V usage is TRBV28 and J usage is TRBJ2-7; 11 positions agree with TRBD1. The CDR3 sequence is 16 residues long. The ends lost 5 bases at V and 3 bases at J; junction bases unmatched: 9. The germline CDR1 and CDR2 sequences are MDHEN and SYDVKM.

The chain couples TRBV21-1 to TRBJ2-4; TRBD2 reflects the table's D call only, with no check against the DNA. TRBV21-1 is flagged as a pseudogene. CDR3 length: 12 residues. CDR3 bases: TGTGCCAGCAGCAAAGTTACGGGCATTCAGTACTTC. Translation: CASSKVTGIQYF.

The chain couples TRBV5-6 to TRBJ1-5, with D perhaps TRBD1 (6 bases). In germline, CDR1 is SGHDT, CDR2 YYEEEE. Trimming pared 4 bases from V and 0 bases from J, leaving 11 bases between. CDR3 size: 15 residues. CDR3 in DNA: TGTGCCAGCAGCCTGGGACACCATAGCAATCAGCCCCAGCATTTT. As protein: CASSLGHHSNQPQHF.

This chain connects TRBV27 to TRBJ1-2, with 7 bases lining up with TRBD1. Germline CDR1 is MNHEY and CDR2 is SMNVEV (reference sequence). CDR3 length: 14 amino acids. After removal of 5 bases from V and 4 bases from J, the junction contained 7 bases not matched to a gene. The DNA of the CDR3 is TGTGCCAGCAGTCCGACAGGGCATAGCTATGGCTACACCTTC. Amino acids: CASSPTGHSYGYTF.

The V call is TRBV5-4, the J call TRBJ2-1; D might be TRBD2 (6 bases). The CDR3 runs to 14 residues. Germline loops: CDR1 SGHNT, CDR2 YYREEE (reference sequence). Trimming shortened V by 2 bases and J by 6 bases, and 12 bases separated the two germline ends. The CDR3 spells CASSLLGGSNEQFF. CDR3 sequence (DNA): TGTGCCAGCAGCTTATTAGGAGGGTCCAATGAGCAGTTCTTC.

This sequence joins TRBV4-3 and TRBJ2-5; 15 nucleotides line up with TRBD2. There are 15 residues in the CDR3. Germline CDR1 reads LGHNA; CDR2 reads YSLEER. Trimming removed 4 bases from V and 8 bases from J; junction bases left unmatched: 5. This CDR3 is CASSLGLAGGGTQYF. Written as DNA, the CDR3 is TGCGCCAGCAGCCTGGGACTAGCGGGAGGAGGCACCCAGTACTTC.

CDR3 sequence (DNA): TGTGCCAGCAGCCCCCCACTAGCGGGAGCGCTATACAATGAGCAGTTCTTC. Its translation is CASSPPLAGALYNEQFF. This chain links TRBV9 with TRBJ2-1; 11 bases are shared with TRBD2. In germline, CDR1 is SGDLS, CDR2 YYNGEE. The length of the CDR3 is 17 residues. J was trimmed by 4 bases and V by 4 bases; bases with no gene match: 10. The full variable domain, in which reference TRBV9 and TRBJ2-1 provide the parts outside the CDR3, is DSGVTQTPKHLITATGQRVTLRCSPRSGDLSVYWYQQSLDQGLQFLIQYYNGEERAKGNILERFSAQQFPDLHSELNLSSLELGDSALYFCASSPPLAGALYNEQFFGPGTRLTVL.

J is TRBJ2-2 and V is TRBV5-1; D call uncertain. The CDR3 is made up of 12 amino acids. The germline CDR1 and CDR2 sequences are SGHRS and YFSETQ. Deletions cut 3 bases from V and 4 bases from J, with 4 bases between. The CDR3 region is CASSSSTGELFF. CDR3 nucleotide sequence: TGCGCCAGCAGCTCATCCACCGGGGAGCTGTTTTTT.

The J gene is TRBJ2-1, the V gene TRBV30, with D possibly matching TRBD2 (6 bases). The CDR3 covers 13 residues. Germline CDR1 reads GTSNPN; CDR2 reads SVGIG (reference sequence). The V and J ends lost 7 bases and 16 bases respectively, with 26 bases between them. The CDR3 sequence is CASRGSEWGLDFF. The CDR3, as DNA: TGTGCCTCACGGGGGAGTGAGTGGGGCCTGGATTTCTTC.

This clone has more than one count but fewer than ten. This sample also contains other DNA sequences that code for the same CDR3. This chain joins TRBV5-6 and TRBJ1-5; TRBD1 agrees at 7 bases. V shed 2 bases, J shed 3 bases, and the junction held 5 bases outside the gene matches. Germline assignment: CDR1 SGHDT and CDR2 YYEEEE. The CDR3 has 15 residues. The CDR3 protein is CASSFFDRDNQPQHF. CDR3 bases: TGTGCCAGCAGCTTTTTCGACAGGGACAATCAGCCCCAGCATTTT.

This clone was seen a few times. The chain has TRBV19 and TRBJ2-7; 8 bases fit TRBD1. This CDR3 comprises 13 residues. Germline V gene lookup returns CDR1 LNHDA and CDR2 SQIVND (reference sequence). V was pared by 8 bases and J by 1 base, with 4 bases of the junction left unmatched. CDR3 sequence reads: CASGQGASYEQYF. CDR3 nucleotides: TGTGCCAGTGGGCAGGGGGCTTCCTACGAGCAGTACTTC.

The chain joins TRBV28 to TRBJ1-2, with D maybe TRBD1 (5 bases). Germline loops: CDR1 MDHEN, CDR2 SYDVKM. The ends were cut back, 2 bases at V and 7 bases at J, with 14 bases in the middle. This CDR3 region has 14 residues. The chain's CDR3 is CASSLVQGRGGYTF. DNA of the CDR3: TGTGCCAGCAGTTTAGTTCAGGGAAGGGGTGGCTACACCTTC.

The chain links TRBV27 to TRBJ1-1; tentatively, D is TRBD1 (5 bases). The CDR3 contains 13 residues. Germline CDR1 reads MNHEY; CDR2 reads SMNVEV (reference sequence). V shed 5 bases and J shed 4 bases, with 11 bases lying between them. In nucleotides, the CDR3 is TGTGCCAGCAGTCTCGCAGGGTTCACTGAAGCTTTCTTT. This translates into CASSLAGFTEAFF.

This clone was observed a handful of times. The rearrangement uses TRBV29-1 and TRBJ2-1; 12 nucleotides align to TRBD2. Germline-derived CDR1 and CDR2 are SQVTM and ANQGSEA. The CDR3 sequence is 14 residues long. V trimming: 3 bases; J trimming: 12 bases; junction bases outside the gene matches: 9. The CDR3 sequence is CSVEGLAGNHPQFF. The CDR3 DNA sequence: TGCAGCGTTGAGGGACTAGCGGGCAACCACCCGCAGTTCTTC.

CDR3 nucleotide sequence: TGTGCAAGTCGCTTCAGGGGACATGGCTACACCTTC. Its protein product is CASRFRGHGYTF. The chain has TRBV12-2 and TRBJ1-2; the D call of TRBD1 is as the table states it, not checked on the DNA. TRBV12-2 is annotated as a pseudogene. The length of the CDR3 is 12 residues.

V is TRBV2 and J is TRBJ2-5, with D possibly being TRBD1 (5 bases). The CDR3 runs to 13 residues. V gave up 6 bases and J gave up 5 bases, with 13 bases separating them. Germline CDR1 reads SNHLY; CDR2 reads FYNNEI. CDR3 DNA: TGTGCCAGCAGCGGCAGGGAAGGGGAGACCCAGTACTTC. Translating gives CASSGREGETQYF.

Remarks on this clone: Other nucleotide sequences in the sample specify the same CDR3. This chain links TRBV11-2 with TRBJ2-7; D is ambiguous. Germline CDR1 and CDR2: SGHAT and FQNNGV. V dropped 1 base and J dropped 4 bases, with 11 bases sitting between them. The CDR3 has 14 residues. As DNA, the CDR3 is TGTGCCAGCAGCTTAGGGGCAGGTTCTTACGAGCAGTACTTC. As protein: CASSLGAGSYEQYF.

V gene TRBV27 combines with J gene TRBJ2-2; no clear D gene. The germline gives CDR1 MNHEY, CDR2 SMNVEV (reference sequence). V was cut by 4 bases and J by 8 bases, with 11 bases left in between. The CDR3 spans 13 residues. CDR3 amino acids: CASSSPPMGELFF. The CDR3, as DNA: TGTGCCAGCAGTTCCCCTCCTATGGGGGAGCTGTTTTTT.

The chain links TRBV29-1 to TRBJ1-1; 7 bases are shared with TRBD1. Germline CDR1 SQVTM, CDR2 ANQGSEA. The CDR3 is 13 residues long. Trimming cost V 3 bases and J 4 bases; bases outside gene matches: 5. CDR3 nucleotide sequence: TGCAGCGTTGAGACAGGGAGGATCACTGAAGCTTTCTTT. Its translation: CSVETGRITEAFF.

In this sample, this clone turned up once. This sequence joins TRBV9 and TRBJ2-3; 16 bases line up with TRBD2. CDR3 length: 17 residues. The germline V gene has CDR1 SGDLS and CDR2 YYNGEE. V was clipped by 3 bases and J by 6 bases; unmatched bases: 7. The CDR3: CASSAGTSGGAGDTQYF. As DNA, the CDR3 is TGTGCCAGCAGCGCCGGGACTAGCGGGGGGGCCGGGGATACGCAGTATTTT.

J is TRBJ1-5 and V is TRBV7-2, with D unresolved. Trimming pared 5 bases from V and 2 bases from J, leaving 13 bases between. The CDR3 is 15 amino acids. Germline CDR1 SGHTA, CDR2 FQGNSA. This CDR3 reads CASSPILGGNQPQHF. The CDR3 nucleotides read TGTGCCAGCAGCCCAATACTCGGAGGCAATCAGCCCCAGCATTTT.

The sample holds a few counts of this clone. The J gene is TRBJ1-3, the V gene TRBV25-1, with 7 bases that match TRBD1. Germline V gene data show CDR1 as MGHDK and CDR2 as SYGVNS. J was trimmed by 5 bases and V by 1 base; bases with no gene match: 5. The CDR3 has 15 residues. The CDR3 sequence: CASSEFTTGRNTIYF. CDR3 nucleotide sequence: TGTGCCAGCAGTGAATTTACGACAGGGAGAAACACCATATATTTT.

In the case of this clone: The sample has other DNA sequences that encode this CDR3 too. The gene calls are TRBV30 and TRBJ1-1; the D is unclear. The CDR3 sequence is 11 residues long. Trimming removed 4 bases at V and 3 bases at J, with 6 bases between. Germline assignment: CDR1 GTSNPN and CDR2 SVGIG (reference sequence). CDR3 nucleotide sequence: TGTGCCTGGACCCTTGACACTGAAGCTTTCTTT. Translated, it gives CAWTLDTEAFF.

This clone was counted a few times. The rearrangement joins TRBV7-3 to TRBJ1-6, with TRBD1 matching over 8 bases. The germline V gene has CDR1 SGHTA and CDR2 FQGTGA. J gave up 5 bases and V 2 bases, and 2 bases lay outside the gene matches. The CDR3 extends over 15 amino acids. CDR3 loop: CASSLLGQDNSPLHF. The CDR3 region has the DNA TGTGCCAGCAGCTTATTGGGACAGGATAATTCACCCCTCCACTTT.

Points on this clone: An end of the junction does not agree with germline; a read error may underlie this. The genes are TRBV7-9 and TRBJ2-7; D is possibly TRBD2 (8 bases). CDR1 SEHNR and CDR2 FQNEAQ come from the germline V gene (reference sequence). This CDR3 contains 15 residues. The CDR3 spells CSSSLAGQRTYEQYF. The CDR3, as DNA: TGTTCCAGCAGCTTAGCGGGACAGCGTACCTACGAGCAGTACTTC.

J is TRBJ1-2 and V is TRBV9; no firm D call. With 0 bases removed from V and 4 bases from J, the gap between germline ends came to 7 bases. This CDR3 is 13 amino acids long. From germline, CDR1 is SGDLS and CDR2 YYNGEE. Here the CDR3 reads CASSVEEGYGYTF. The CDR3 DNA follows: TGTGCCAGCAGCGTAGAAGAGGGCTATGGCTACACCTTC.

The chain employs TRBV28 and TRBJ1-3, with 9 bases aligning to TRBD1. CDR3 length: 13 residues. J gave up 11 bases and V 8 bases, and 10 bases lay outside the gene matches. Looked up from germline, CDR1 is MDHEN and CDR2 is SYDVKM. The CDR3 reads CASYGQGQGSIYF. CDR3 DNA sequence: TGTGCCAGCTACGGACAGGGGCAGGGCTCCATATATTTT.

This clone was detected a few times. The chain has TRBV4-1 and TRBJ2-1, with 11 bases fitting TRBD2. CDR1 and CDR2 from the germline V gene are MGHRA and YSYEKL. This CDR3 is 16 amino acids long. After removal of 0 bases from V and 10 bases from J, the junction contained 8 bases not matched to a gene. DNA of the CDR3: TGCGCCAGCAGCCAAGAGTCCCTAGCGGGAGGTTTAGAGCAGTTCTTC. Its protein product is CASSQESLAGGLEQFF.

The gene calls are TRBV15 and TRBJ2-1; tentatively, D is TRBD2 (6 bases). CDR3 length equals 14 residues. V was pared by 5 bases and J by 3 bases, with 11 bases between. The V gene's germline CDR1 is LNHNV and CDR2 YYDKDF (reference sequence). CDR3 sequence (DNA): TGTGCCACCAGCCCCGGGAGAGGCTACAATGAGCAGTTCTTC. This sequence encodes CATSPGRGYNEQFF.

The chain joins TRBV5-6 to TRBJ2-7, with D unclear. CDR3 size: 15 residues. Between the trimmed V and J ends, which lost 1 base and 2 bases, there was a span of 13 bases. The germline gives CDR1 SGHDT, CDR2 YYEEEE. In DNA, the CDR3 is TGTGCCAGCAGCTTGTACACCCTGGCAGCCTACGAGCAGTACTTC. It specifies CASSLYTLAAYEQYF.